The rows below give T cell receptor beta chains drawn from one sample of a study of T-cell memory formation after mild COVID-19. TCRdb reprocessed the 5' RACE reads via MiXCR and lists one record per CDR3 protein. Here the sample spans 350,000 to 450,000 distinct CDR3 sequences, around 19% being singletons. Sequencing was performed on PBMCs or a T cell subset sorted from them (not recorded which). These receptor sequences come from an adult woman who had mild COVID-19 (a few samples of this study predate the infection). Cell type and time point are not known. The CDR3 runs from the conserved cysteine through the conserved F or W. The D gene is left open where the match is weak. Clone size is shown for a subset of rows, as once, few, many or a class of expanded clone.

v_call	clone_size	j_call	d_call	cdr3_aa	cdr3_nt
TRBV19	few	TRBJ2-7	TRBD1	CASSIRQGSYEQYF	TGTGCCAGTAGTATAAGACAGGGGAGCTACGAGCAGTACTTC
TRBV7-2	-	TRBJ2-1	-	CASSFWGGQPNNEQFF	TGTGCCAGCAGCTTTTGGGGAGGTCAGCCAAACAATGAGCAGTTCTTC
TRBV24-1	few	TRBJ2-1	-	CATGAGGYDYNEQFF	TGTGCCACCGGTGCTGGCGGGTACGATTACAATGAGCAGTTCTTC
TRBV3-1	many	TRBJ2-7	-	CASSPLYEQYF	TGTGCCAGCAGCCCCCTCTACGAGCAGTACTTC
TRBV6-5	-	TRBJ2-3	-	CASSTEDGSTDTQYF	TGTGCCAGCAGTACCGAAGACGGTAGCACAGATACGCAGTATTTT
TRBV11-2	few	TRBJ2-7	-	CASTLTRGRYEQYF	TGTGCCAGCACCCTCACTCGGGGGCGCTACGAGCAGTACTTC
TRBV27	few	TRBJ2-5	-	CASSPAWGTETQYF	TGTGCCAGCAGCCCTGCATGGGGGACGGAGACCCAGTACTTC
TRBV7-9	few	TRBJ2-4	-	CASSLEVRGGPQYF	TGTGCCAGCAGCTTAGAAGTTAGGGGGGGCCCTCAGTACTTC
TRBV7-2	-	TRBJ2-7	TRBD2	CASSPLGTSRARGEQYF	TGTGCCAGCAGCCCCCTGGGGACTAGCAGGGCAAGGGGCGAGCAGTACTTC
TRBV4-1	-	TRBJ2-7	TRBD2	CASSQEGGGGGSDEQYF	TGCGCCAGCAGCCAAGAGGGTGGCGGCGGGGGGAGCGACGAGCAGTACTTC
TRBV12-3/TRBV12-4	-	TRBJ1-2	-	CASSLWEGGNGYTF	TGTGCCAGCAGTTTGTGGGAGGGAGGGAATGGCTACACCTTC
TRBV5-1	-	TRBJ2-7	-	CASTASDRLEQYF	TGCGCCAGCACCGCATCGGACAGACTGGAGCAGTACTTC
TRBV6-5	few	TRBJ1-1	TRBD1	CASCRTGNTEAFF	TGTGCCAGCTGCCGGACAGGGAACACTGAAGCTTTCTTT